The 3 T cell receptor beta chains presented below share a single source sample, sequenced in a study of molecular identifiers for immune sequencing clone quantification. TCRdb recomputed calls from the PCR reads with MiXCR, one row per CDR3 protein. Of 460,000 or so distinct CDR3 sequences listed, roughly 25% are singletons. Sequencing input: naive CD8+ T cells from blood, with Jurkat cell RNA spiked in. Subset defined: FACS-sorted CD8+CD4-CCR7+CD45RA+ naive T cells. The receptor source for this set is a human donor in good health. Some libraries in this study had Jurkat cell RNA spiked in.

This clonotype came up many times. The chain links TRBV29-1 to TRBJ2-6, with D perhaps matching TRBD2 (6 bases). The V and J ends lost 6 bases and 0 bases respectively, with 9 bases between them. Germline lookup yields CDR1 SQVTM and CDR2 ANQGSEA. The CDR3 runs to 14 residues. CDR3 DNA sequence: TGCAGCGTCGTCGGGGGCTCTGGGGCCAACGTCCTGACTTTC. It is translated as CSVVGGSGANVLTF.

Of note for this clonotype: Germline is not matched at one junction end, which may reflect a read error. The V and J genes are TRBV6-1 and TRBJ2-1; D is ambiguous. Per the germline V gene, CDR1 is MNHNS and CDR2 is SASEGT. This CDR3 has 14 residues. The CDR3 nucleotides read TGTGCCAGCACTGAAGGAAGAGGTGTCGAATCTCTGTTCTTC. Its protein is CASTEGRGVESLFF.

As for this clonotype: This may stem from a read error, because a much larger clone lies one nucleotide away. Because it lacks the conserved phenylalanine or tryptophan at the end, this CDR3 is likely a read error. The chain recombines TRBV12-5 with TRBJ1-4, with TRBD1 as a possible D gene (6 bases). Germline V gives CDR1 LGHNT, CDR2 FRNRAP. The CDR3 is 14 amino acids. The V end lost 4 bases, the J end lost 3 bases, and 9 bases lay between the germline ends. CDR3 sequence reads: CASGYWTANEKLFL. In DNA, the CDR3 is TGTGCTAGTGGTTATTGGACAGCTAATGAAAAACTGTTTCTT.